This T cell receptor beta chain was identified in a study of blood T cell repertoires in COVID-19. Whole-study context: COVID-19 samples, acute and convalescent, were from the United States, Italy and Spain. T cells, B-cell-depleted T cells, or PBMCs supplied cDNA or gDNA.

The germline gives CDR1 ENHRY, CDR2 SYGVKD. J gave up 5 bases and V 6 bases, and 0 bases lay outside the gene matches. CDR3 length: 11 residues. Sequencing used immunoSEQ multiplex PCR; TCRdb keeps in-frame clones, though not all of them. Of about 78,000 clones listed, nearly 90% are singletons. The clonotype originates from a woman of 80 years or more with active or convalescent COVID-19. The sample comprised peripheral blood. The rearrangement uses TRBV10-3 and TRBJ2-5, with 7 bases lining up with TRBD1. CDR3 nucleotide sequence: TGTGCCATCAGCAGGGGGGAGACCCAGTACTTC. This codes for CAISRGETQYF.